This T cell receptor (beta chain) was found in a study of shared clonotypes between healthy human individuals (dated by TCRdb to the early 2020s). Broadly, across the study: A few men and a couple of women, aged 18 to 49 years, made up the cohort. For each donor, CD4 naive and CD4 memory were each run on three plates, CD8 naive on two plates, and CD8 memory on one plate. Between about 0.94 and 8.9 billion PBMCs per donor were obtained by leukapheresis. To estimate repertoire size and how much clonotypes are shared between individuals, the study performed deep sequencing of blood TCR repertoires from about five healthy adults. Libraries were prepared and TCR repertoires were sequenced by different laboratories using diverse techniques, in order to increase sequencing depth and limit assay-specific biases.

General findings and caveats noted by the study authors: Sharing across several donors was observed for about 4.8% of naive CD4, 3% to 3.5% of naive CD8, over 2% of memory CD4, and about 0.39% of memory CD8 clonotypes. Larger estimated clonotype richness was generally found for naive subsets than for memory subsets. Higher generation probabilities were observed for clonotypes shared by all four sorted-subset donors than for non-shared clonotypes. Sampling was restricted to blood, and TCR repertoires in tissue are likely to differ from TCR repertoires in blood. Because the study included only a small number of donors, the genetic and exposure-history diversity represented was limited. Rarefaction of sorted-subset datasets indicated incomplete sequencing despite the large sequencing depth. Based on pairwise subsampling, the degree of clonotype sharing among donors was expected to be affected by sequencing depth.

Comment on this clone: Which antigen it targets is not known. A far larger clone differs by one base, so this is likely a read error. In the same sample, other DNA sequences code for this CDR3.

Healthy HIV-negative adults with no recently reported acute infections or vaccinations were included as donors. All donors were Caucasian adults living in Nashville, Tennessee, USA. CD4+ T cells were enriched through magnetic negative selection, after which naive cells were positively selected on CD45RA and the remaining negative fraction served as the memory subset. Blood was obtained by leukapheresis, after which PBMCs were separated by Ficoll-Histopaque density gradient centrifugation and cryopreserved in liquid nitrogen vapor phase. Analytical flow cytometry was used to check the purity and quantity of each magnetically sorted T cell population. Each sorted fraction had its genomic DNA isolated and then quantified by UV absorbance on a Nanodrop 2000c. TCR CDR3 regions were amplified from genomic DNA by multiplex PCR using the deep immunoSEQ assay. Extracted genomic DNA from each cell subset was distributed evenly across all wells of several immunoSEQ 96-well plates, and each plate was treated as a replicate. Each replicate PCR for sorted subsets received approximately 200 ng genomic DNA, equal to about 30,000 T cell genomes. Purified libraries were measured with a Qubit 3.0 fluorometer, size-checked on a Bioanalyzer 2100, and measured again with the KAPA Library Quantification kit. Every immunoSEQ 96-well plate was sequenced on a dedicated single-read 150-cycle Illumina NextSeq 550 flow cell. In the paper's pipeline: Because the immunoSEQ output included only junctional sequences and no quality scores, the filtering could not be the same as the filtering used for full-length reads. Sequences were annotated with PyIR, a Python wrapper for IgBLAST v1.9, using IMGT germline references to assign V/J genes and CDR3. Reads were filtered out if the reads had weak V/J assignments (E-value above 1e-6), no CDR3, stop codons, out-of-frame junctions, or ambiguous translated residues. V3J clonotypes were defined by identical inferred V gene, J gene, and CDR3 amino acid sequence. Percentage overlap between repertoires was computed as shared unique clonotypes divided by the size of the smaller repertoire. RTK rarefaction, the Chao1 estimator, and Recon v2.1 estimates of unobserved clonotypes were used to assess repertoire richness. Generation probabilities were computed with OLGA for all TCRbeta clonotypes obtained by the gDNA method from several donors. The immuneACCESS repertoire file appears here via TCRdb, limited to in-frame rearrangements. These files lack a portion of the clones; in checked studies, under half of the deficit traces to unresolved V genes, and the cause of the others is not known. V and J calls and clone size come straight from that table; D and trimming were deduced from the DNA. The sample table holds over a million clones, of which around 82% were seen once. The top ten clonotypes cover around 0.47% of the sample.

Sequences WNHNN (CDR1) and SYGVQD (CDR2) are obtained from the germline V gene (reference sequence). From cysteine to phenylalanine, the CDR3 is 16 amino acids long. The entry retains the CDR3 DNA only, 48 bases that are in frame from base 1. The sequencing sample was made of memory CD4+ T cells from PBMCs. The cell subset or site label, read with the paper, signifies: CD45RA-negative fraction. This TCR was recovered from a young man in good health. Some clones in this sample may be carry-over from other donors' samples. The rearranged segments are TRBV10-1 and TRBJ1-1, with the D gene call left open. For the CDR3, the sequence is CASTESGLSMNTEAFF. In nucleotides, the sequence is TGTGCCAGCACCGAAAGCGGGCTTTCCATGAACACTGAAGCTTTCTTT.